The source of this TCR beta chain is a study of early T cells in non-severe SARS-CoV-2 infection. On the study more broadly: Unsorted whole-blood RNA was sequenced in bulk, leaving chains unpaired. Study conclusions and caveats: The VDJdb matching leaned toward anti-spike CD8 responses and overlooked private and CD4 specificities.

In regard to this clonotype: What it binds is unknown.

Researchers attached unique molecular identifiers to individual cDNA molecules. TCRdb processed the 5' RACE reads anew with MiXCR; each CDR3 protein has one entry. The sample includes some 70,000 distinct CDR3 sequences, around a tenth of them seen just once. CDR1 is SQVTM and CDR2 is ANQGSEA in the germline V gene. Trimming pared 4 bases from V and 3 bases from J, leaving 10 bases between. There are 13 residues in the CDR3. J is TRBJ2-1 and V is TRBV29-1; D uncertain. This TCR derives from an adult who was a healthcare worker with PCR-confirmed SARS-CoV-2 infection or an uninfected control (not recorded which). What was sequenced was whole blood. The CDR3 reads CSVGIQVYNEQFF. CDR3 DNA: TGCAGCGTTGGAATTCAAGTCTACAATGAGCAGTTCTTC.